These 11 T cell receptor beta chains came from one sample sequenced in a study of T cells in Graves' hyperthyroidism and ophthalmopathy. Amplification of TCR beta CDR3 regions was performed using RNA transcripts as template. The HTBI primer set served for first-round RT-PCR of the TCR CDR3. TCRdb used MiXCR to reprocess the multiplex PCR reads, holding one entry per CDR3 protein. The data contain more than 300,000 distinct CDR3 sequences, approximately 15% of them singletons. Sequencing was performed on blood. These receptor sequences come from a woman in her fifties or sixties with Graves' hyperthyroidism.

The table lists this clonotype with many counts. The chain links TRBV27 to TRBJ1-4; D perhaps matches TRBD1 (5 bases). V lost 5 bases and J lost 12, with 19 bases in between. From germline, CDR1 is MNHEY and CDR2 SMNVEV (reference sequence). The CDR3 is made up of 14 amino acids. CDR3 coding DNA: TGTGCCAGCAGTCCTAGGGACCCGGGAAGGCAACTGTTTTTT. It yields the protein CASSPRDPGRQLFF.

This clonotype was counted between two and nine times. The chain joins TRBV6-1 to TRBJ2-3; TRBD2 matches 13 bases. The CDR3 runs to 14 residues. V shed 8 bases and J 10 bases; nucleotides not matched to a gene: 9. Germline-derived CDR1 and CDR2 are MNHNS and SASEGT. Here the CDR3 reads CASGTSGRAWSQYF. The CDR3 DNA reads as TGTGCCAGCGGCACTAGCGGGAGGGCCTGGTCGCAGTATTTT.

This clonotype was picked up many times. The V call is TRBV2, the J call TRBJ2-5; 8 nucleotides line up with TRBD1. Germline V CDR1 and CDR2: SNHLY, FYNNEI. V lost 5 bases and J lost 5; bases outside the gene matches: 7. The length of the CDR3 is 14 residues. CDR3 region: CASSFGQGWETQYF. The CDR3, as DNA: TGTGCCAGCAGTTTTGGACAGGGTTGGGAGACCCAGTACTTC.

Many counts were recorded for this clonotype. V is TRBV27 and J is TRBJ2-5; 9 nucleotides line up with TRBD1. CDR3 size: 15 residues. CDR1 and CDR2 from the germline V gene are MNHEY and SMNVEV (reference sequence). J gave up 3 bases and V 6 bases, and 8 bases lay outside the gene matches. CDR3 protein: CASRIGTGREETQYF. The CDR3 bases are TGTGCCAGCAGGATCGGGACAGGGCGGGAAGAGACCCAGTACTTC.

This clonotype was seen more than once but under ten times. The chain couples TRBV7-9 to TRBJ2-1, with D perhaps TRBD1 or TRBD2 (5 bases each). V lost 2 bases to trimming and J lost 7 bases, with 12 bases between them. CDR1 is SEHNR, CDR2 FQNEAQ, per germline (reference sequence). The CDR3 loop spans 14 amino acids. This CDR3 is CASSLTGTLNEQFF. CDR3 DNA sequence: TGTGCCAGCAGCTTAACCGGGACGCTGAATGAGCAGTTCTTC.

This clonotype was observed at least ten times. This chain links TRBV20-1 with TRBJ2-5; 13 bases are a match to TRBD2. The CDR3 extends over 16 amino acids. The germline V gene encodes CDR1 DFQATT and CDR2 SNEGSKA (reference sequence). The V gene end was trimmed by 3 bases and the J gene end by 5 bases; junction bases not matched to a gene: 9. CDR3 sequence (DNA): TGCAGTGCTAGCCGACGACTAGCGGGAGGAAAGGAGACCCAGTACTTC. Its protein product is CSASRRLAGGKETQYF.

A few counts support this clonotype. The chain has TRBV27 and TRBJ1-1, with D uncertain. The ends were cut back, 2 bases at V and 1 base at J, with 8 bases in the middle. Germline V lookup: CDR1 MNHEY, CDR2 SMNVEV (reference sequence). The CDR3 length is 14 residues. This CDR3 reads CASSLQPWNTEAFF. CDR3 nucleotide sequence: TGTGCCAGCAGTTTACAACCGTGGAACACTGAAGCTTTCTTT.

This clonotype was observed many times. The rearrangement joins TRBV6-2 or TRBV6-3 to TRBJ1-1, with 9 bases lining up with TRBD1. The V gene's germline CDR1 is MNHEY and CDR2 SVGEGT. The CDR3 length is 15 residues. V was clipped by 6 bases and J by 1 base; unmatched bases: 6. The CDR3 loop is CASSMTGGANTEAFF. Here the CDR3 DNA reads TGTGCCAGCAGCATGACAGGGGGTGCGAACACTGAAGCTTTCTTT.

This clonotype was recorded at least ten times. The CDR3 protein is CASSQGQSPEAFF. The CDR3, as DNA: TGTGCCAGCTCACAAGGACAGAGCCCTGAAGCTTTCTTT. The genes are TRBV18 and TRBJ1-1, with D tentatively TRBD1 (6 bases). The CDR3 spans 13 residues. Germline lookup yields CDR1 KGHSH and CDR2 LQKENI. The V end lost 4 bases, the J end lost 6 bases, and 12 bases lay between the germline ends.

V gene TRBV7-3 combines with J gene TRBJ2-1; the match to TRBD2 covers 7 bases. CDR3 length: 15 residues. CDR1 is SGHTA and CDR2 is FQGTGA in the germline V gene. The J segment lost 6 bases and the V segment lost 5 bases, leaving 10 bases of the junction unmatched. The CDR3 bases are TGTGCCAGCAGCCAAGGACTAGGCCCTACCAATGAGCAGTTCTTC. This sequence encodes CASSQGLGPTNEQFF.

This clonotype was detected many times. V is TRBV2 and J is TRBJ2-7, with D possibly TRBD1 on 6 matching bases. This CDR3 region has 13 residues. The V gene lost 4 bases and the J gene lost 0 bases, with 7 bases spanning the gap. Germline V CDR1 and CDR2: SNHLY, FYNNEI. CDR3 loop: CASSGQDSYEQYF. CDR3 bases: TGTGCCAGCAGTGGACAGGACTCCTACGAGCAGTACTTC.